This TCR beta chain was captured in a study of blood T cell repertoires in COVID-19. Study details: Whether acute or convalescent, the COVID-19 samples came from the United States, Italy and Spain. Nucleic acid was either cDNA or gDNA, and it came from T cells, B-cell-depleted T cells, or PBMCs.

The CDR3 covers 15 residues. Germline V lookup: CDR1 SGHNT, CDR2 YYREEE (reference sequence). V was cut by 1 base and J by 2 bases, with 12 bases left in between. Original methodology: Estimates of nucleated cell counts were drawn from the amplification of reference gene primers. The assay was immunoSEQ multiplex PCR, and TCRdb's table has in-frame clones only and misses some. Clonal size and the V and J genes are those of that table, whereas D and trimming came from the DNA. The table shows over 60,000 clones, with around 90% occurring only once. Sequencing was done on a sample of peripheral blood. This chain links TRBV5-4 with TRBJ2-5, with D possibly being TRBD2 (6 bases). The clonotype comes from a woman older than 75 with active COVID-19. This CDR3 reads CASSLSGRKQETQYF. The CDR3 DNA is TGTGCCAGCAGCTTGTCAGGGAGGAAACAAGAGACCCAGTACTTC.